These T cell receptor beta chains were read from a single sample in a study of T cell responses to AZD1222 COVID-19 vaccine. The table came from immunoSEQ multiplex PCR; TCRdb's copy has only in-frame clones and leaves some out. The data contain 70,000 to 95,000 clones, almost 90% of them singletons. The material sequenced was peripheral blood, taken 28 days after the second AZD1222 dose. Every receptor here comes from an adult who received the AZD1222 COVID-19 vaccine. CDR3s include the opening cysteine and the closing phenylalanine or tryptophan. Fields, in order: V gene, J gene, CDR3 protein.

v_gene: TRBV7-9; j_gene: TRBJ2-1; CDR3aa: CASNSPSGRLDNEQFF
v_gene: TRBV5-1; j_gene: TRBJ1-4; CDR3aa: CASTTSGTGGEKLFF
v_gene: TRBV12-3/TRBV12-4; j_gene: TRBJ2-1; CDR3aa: CASSRAPYNEQFF
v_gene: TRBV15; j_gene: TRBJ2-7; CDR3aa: CATSRGPDSSYEQYF
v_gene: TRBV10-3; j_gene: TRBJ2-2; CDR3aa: CAISESETGELFF
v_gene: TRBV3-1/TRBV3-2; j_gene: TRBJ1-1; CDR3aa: CASSQVVTWNTEAFF
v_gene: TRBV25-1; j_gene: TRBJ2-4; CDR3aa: CASSEFGRGYSTQYF
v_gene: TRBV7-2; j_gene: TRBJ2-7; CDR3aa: CASSLRRENEQYF
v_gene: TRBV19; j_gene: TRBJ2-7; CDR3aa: CASSPGGAGNEQYF
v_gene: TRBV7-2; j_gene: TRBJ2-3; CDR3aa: CASSPGLAGDTQYF
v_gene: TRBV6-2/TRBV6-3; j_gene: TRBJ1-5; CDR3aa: CASSYSKGNPPSQPQHF
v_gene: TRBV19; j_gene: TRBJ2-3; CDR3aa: CASSMRHTDTQYF
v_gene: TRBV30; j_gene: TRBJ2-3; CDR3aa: CAWSVRSTDTQYF
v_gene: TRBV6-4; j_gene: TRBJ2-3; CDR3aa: CASSDGKSTDTQYF
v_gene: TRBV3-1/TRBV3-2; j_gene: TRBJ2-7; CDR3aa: CASSQPSQPYEQYF
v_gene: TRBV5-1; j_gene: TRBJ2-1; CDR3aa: CASSFSSPTYNEQFF
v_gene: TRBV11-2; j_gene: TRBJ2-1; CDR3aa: CASSLLAGGSTRDEQFF
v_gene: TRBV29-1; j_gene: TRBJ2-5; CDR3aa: CSAPGQGQETQYF
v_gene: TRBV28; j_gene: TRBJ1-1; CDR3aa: CASSLGGGEAFF
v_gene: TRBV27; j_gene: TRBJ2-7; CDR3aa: CASSSPAGGTYEQYF
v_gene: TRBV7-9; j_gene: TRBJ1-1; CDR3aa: CASSPPRQGHTEAFF
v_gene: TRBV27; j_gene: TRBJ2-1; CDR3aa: CASSSSSGRKNEQFF
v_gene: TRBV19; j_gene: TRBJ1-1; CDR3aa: CASTSLVAWNTEAFF
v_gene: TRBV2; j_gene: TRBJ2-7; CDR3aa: CASSATSGRLTYEQYF
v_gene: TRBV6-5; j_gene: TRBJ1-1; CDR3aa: CASRGHPENTEAFF
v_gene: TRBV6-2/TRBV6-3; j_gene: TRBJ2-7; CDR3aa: CASSVSSDEQYF
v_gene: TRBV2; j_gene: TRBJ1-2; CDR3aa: CASTPVDYGYTF
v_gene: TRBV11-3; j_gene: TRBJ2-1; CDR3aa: CASSLRGGSYNEQFF
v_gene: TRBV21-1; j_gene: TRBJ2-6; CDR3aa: CASSKATEVSGANVLTF
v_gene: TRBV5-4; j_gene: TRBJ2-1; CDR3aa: CASSLDAGNFGTEQFF
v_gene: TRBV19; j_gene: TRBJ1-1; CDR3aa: CASSNQGAVKTEAFF
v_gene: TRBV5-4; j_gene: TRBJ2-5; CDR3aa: CASSLARDREETQYF
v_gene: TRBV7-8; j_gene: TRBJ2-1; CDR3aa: CASSLWASGRYNEQFF
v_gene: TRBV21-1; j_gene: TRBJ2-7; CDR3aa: CASPGTPYEQYF
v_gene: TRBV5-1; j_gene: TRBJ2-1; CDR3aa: CASSAGTQNEQFF
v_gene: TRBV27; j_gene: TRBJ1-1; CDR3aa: CASSYQGVNTEAFF
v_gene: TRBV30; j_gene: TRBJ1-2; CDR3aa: CACHLTGFGYTF
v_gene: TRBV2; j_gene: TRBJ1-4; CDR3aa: CASSREGNEKLFF
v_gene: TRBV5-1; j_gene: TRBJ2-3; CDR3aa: CASSPSTDTQYF
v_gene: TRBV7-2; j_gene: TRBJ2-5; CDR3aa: CASSLRGEQETQYF
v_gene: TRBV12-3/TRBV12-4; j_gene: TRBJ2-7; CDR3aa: CASSFSLGYEQYF
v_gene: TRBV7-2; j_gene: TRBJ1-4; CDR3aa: CASSLGQLATNEKLFF
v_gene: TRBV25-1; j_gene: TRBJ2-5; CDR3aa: CASSEYRGRGETQYF
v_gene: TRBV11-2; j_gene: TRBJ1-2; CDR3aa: CASSARQGPNYGYTF
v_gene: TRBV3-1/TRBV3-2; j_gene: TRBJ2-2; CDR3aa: CASSRDYPNTGELFF
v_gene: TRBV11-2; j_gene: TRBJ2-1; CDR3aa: CASSEKRAPSYNEQFF
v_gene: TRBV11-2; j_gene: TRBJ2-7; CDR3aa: CASSLSLAGGYEQYF
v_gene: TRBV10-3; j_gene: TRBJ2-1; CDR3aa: CAISEEGRRETSSYNEQFF
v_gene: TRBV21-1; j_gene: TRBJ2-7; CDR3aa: CASSKDQRLRREQYF
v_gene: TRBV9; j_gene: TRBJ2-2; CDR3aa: CASSVAVTGELFF
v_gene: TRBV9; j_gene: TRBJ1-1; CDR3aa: CASSVRADTEAFF
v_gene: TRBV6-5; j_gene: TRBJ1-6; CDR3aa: CASHPGTPNSPLHF